This T cell receptor (beta chain) was recovered during a study of beta chain features in type 1 diabetes. Study-level information: Examined across all samples were 90 million to 130 million sorted cells. The study, taken as a whole, reports: The cDNA sequencing approach could over-represent high-TCR-expressing cells.

This CDR3 has 14 residues. Germline CDR1 is SGHNT and CDR2 is YYREEE (reference sequence). V was pared by 4 bases and J by 10 bases, with 18 bases between. Roughly 100 mL of blood, on average, came from one heparinised draw per donor. Using CD45RO/CCR7/CD25/CD127/CD95/CD27, CD4+ naive, central memory, regulatory and stem cell-like memory cells were sorted. Expressed TCRB transcripts were sequenced, since all the RNA that had been isolated was reverse transcribed. The repertoire was sequenced with immunoSEQ multiplex PCR; TCRdb's copy has only in-frame clones and lacks some. The sample includes a few hundred thousand clones, about 30% of them seen just once. This clone was counted only a few times. Its antigen is not known.

V is TRBV5-4 and J is TRBJ2-1; D is perhaps TRBD2 (6 bases). Sequencing was done on a sample of naive CD4+ T cells from blood. This sequence originates from a man younger than 30 in good health. The DNA of the CDR3 is TGTGCCAGCAGCCAAGAGTTCCGGGCGGGGGAGCAGTTCTTC. Protein: CASSQEFRAGEQFF.